This T cell receptor beta chain was observed in a study of blood T cell repertoires in COVID-19. In the study overall: The study drew acute and convalescent COVID-19 samples from the United States, Italy and Spain. PBMCs, B-cell-depleted T cells, or T cells provided the cDNA or gDNA that made up the material.

The CDR3 runs 13 residues. V lost 5 bases and J lost 5, with 11 bases in between. Germline CDR1 reads KGHSH; CDR2 reads LQKENI. Original handling: The assay estimated nucleated cells by amplifying reference gene primers. This table comes from immunoSEQ multiplex PCR, and its TCRdb copy is limited to in-frame clones, with some not included. V and J calls plus clone size are reproduced from that table; the DNA served to infer D and trimming. The table lists 74,000 or so clones, 85% to 90% of them singletons. The V call is TRBV18, the J call TRBJ2-3; a weak D match, TRBD2 (5 bases). Sequencing used peripheral blood. The source is a man aged 50 to 60 with acute or convalescent COVID-19. The CDR3, as DNA: TGTGCCAGCTCAGGGAGTCGGGGAGATACGCAGTATTTT. Translated: CASSGSRGDTQYF.